This TCR beta chain was recovered during a study of CD8 T cells in ankylosing spondylitis. Study-wide findings and caveats: Disease-associated clonotypes exhibited CD8+ identity and were relatively infrequent in peripheral blood. There was reportedly significant enrichment of clones that were disease-linked in matched ankylosing spondylitis synovial fluid. A motif of under 10 highly homologous TCR beta variants was seen as apparently characteristic of ankylosing spondylitis blood.

TCR beta libraries were made by quantitative 5'-RACE with molecular barcodes. TCRdb itself ran the 5' RACE reads through MiXCR, one entry per CDR3 protein. Of 150,000 to 200,000 distinct CDR3 sequences listed, around a tenth were seen once; the top ten hold just under 30%. The table lists this clonotype with many counts. The antigen is not known. The sample consisted of blood, either unsorted or a sorted T cell fraction (not recorded which). The receptor comes from a male donor with ankylosing spondylitis or in good health (not recorded which).

As DNA, the CDR3 is TGCGCCAGCAGTAAGGGGGTCCCAGAGACCCAGTACTTC. It yields the protein CASSKGVPETQYF. The genes are TRBV10-1 and TRBJ2-5; D may be TRBD1 (6 bases). The CDR3 consists of 13 residues. V was clipped by 5 bases and J by 4 bases, with 11 bases between them. Germline loops: CDR1 WNHNN, CDR2 SYGVQD (reference sequence).